The 12 T cell receptor beta chains in this list originate from one sample, sequenced in a study of PD-1 and CTLA-4 blockade in melanoma (dated by TCRdb to about 2021). The receptor library was made with the immunoSEQ multiplex PCR assay. Imported from immuneACCESS, the table was reduced by TCRdb to in-frame sequences with V and J called. These copies leave out some clones; in studies compared against another copy, an unresolved V gene accounts for under half, and the cause of the remainder is not known. In this sample the table shows about 21,000 clones, around 89% of which occur a single time. Of the sample, almost 8% is held by the ten largest clones. Sequenced material: CD8+ T cells from peripheral blood, taken before anti-PD-1 treatment. The receptors shown here come from a human donor with melanoma.

This chain connects TRBV15 to TRBJ2-7; perhaps TRBD2 as D (7 bases). The germline V gene has CDR1 LNHNV and CDR2 YYDKDF (reference sequence). V was trimmed by 0 bases and J by 5 bases, leaving 14 bases between them. This CDR3 comprises 15 residues. The CDR3 nucleotides read TGTGCCACCAGCAGAGATAGTAGGGGGGGAAACGAGCAGTACTTC. This encodes CATSRDSRGGNEQYF.

V usage is TRBV27 and J usage is TRBJ2-2; no reliable D call. The CDR3 has 12 residues. V gave up 4 bases and J gave up 6 bases, with 6 bases separating them. Germline CDR1 reads MNHEY; CDR2 reads SMNVEV (reference sequence). CDR3 loop: CASSSTAGELFF. CDR3 nucleotide sequence: TGTGCCAGCAGTTCCACAGCCGGGGAGCTGTTTTTT.

The V and J genes are TRBV5-6 and TRBJ2-5; D unclear. The CDR3 runs 11 residues. V was trimmed by 3 bases and J by 4 bases, leaving 4 bases between them. Germline CDR1 reads SGHDT; CDR2 reads YYEEEE. The CDR3 DNA follows: TGTGCCAGCAGCTCTCGAGAGACCCAGTACTTC. Its protein product is CASSSRETQYF.

This clone was found once. The chain couples TRBV27 to TRBJ2-1; D is undetermined. This CDR3 contains 13 residues. Germline lookup yields CDR1 MNHEY and CDR2 SMNVEV (reference sequence). The ends were cut back, 3 bases at V and 6 bases at J, with 9 bases in the middle. CDR3 nucleotides: TGTGCCAGCAGTTTGGATAATTTCAATGAGCAGTTCTTC. It specifies CASSLDNFNEQFF.

This clone was found once. The chain links TRBV4-3 to TRBJ1-1; perhaps TRBD1 as D (5 bases). Germline values: CDR1 LGHNA, CDR2 YSLEER. The V end lost 1 base, the J end lost 0 bases, and 9 bases lay between the germline ends. This CDR3 spans 15 amino acids. The CDR3: CASSQAVGLNTEAFF. In DNA, the CDR3 is TGCGCCAGCAGCCAAGCCGTGGGGCTGAACACTGAAGCTTTCTTT.

The chain uses TRBV5-8 and TRBJ2-3; either TRBD1 or TRBD2 may fit D (6 bases each). Trimming shortened V by 4 bases and J by 2 bases, and 17 bases separated the two germline ends. The CDR3 extends over 16 amino acids. Germline V gives CDR1 SGHTS, CDR2 YDEGEE. This CDR3 is CASSPGTGANTDTQYF. The CDR3 coding sequence is TGTGCCAGCAGCCCGGGGACGGGGGCCAACACAGATACGCAGTATTTT.

This chain joins TRBV12-3 or TRBV12-4 and TRBJ1-2, with a weak D call TRBD1 (5 bases). The CDR3 covers 13 residues. With 8 bases removed from V and 4 bases from J, the gap between germline ends came to 14 bases. The CDR3 DNA reads TGTGCCAGCGATGGGCAGGGCACCTATGGCTACACCTTC. Protein product: CASDGQGTYGYTF.

CDR3: CASSPQGRDSYEQYF. In nucleotides, the CDR3 is TGTGCCAGCAGCCCACAGGGGAGGGACTCCTACGAGCAGTACTTC. The chain combines TRBV2 with TRBJ2-7, with D possibly being TRBD1 or TRBD2 (7 bases each). Germline CDR1 SNHLY, CDR2 FYNNEI. Trimming removed 6 bases at V and 0 bases at J, with 15 bases between. The CDR3 length is 15 residues.

The chain is built from TRBV6-1 and TRBJ2-7; TRBD2 agrees at 8 bases. This CDR3 has 17 residues. Unmatched junction bases numbered 8, after V lost 1 base and J lost 0 bases. Germline V gene lookup returns CDR1 MNHNS and CDR2 SASEGT. CDR3 sequence: CASSEDVGGGPSYEQYF. CDR3 nucleotide sequence: TGTGCCAGCAGTGAAGACGTTGGCGGGGGGCCCTCCTACGAGCAGTACTTC.

The sample holds one count of this clone. The chain employs TRBV6-6 and TRBJ2-2; 7 nucleotides line up with TRBD1. The germline V gene has CDR1 MNHNY and CDR2 SVGAGI (reference sequence). The CDR3 consists of 13 residues. Trimming removed 8 bases from V and 6 bases from J; junction bases left unmatched: 6. CDR3 protein: CASCEGASGELFF. The CDR3 DNA follows: TGTGCCAGCTGCGAGGGGGCGTCCGGGGAGCTGTTTTTT.

The chain has TRBV11-3 and TRBJ2-1; 10 nucleotides match TRBD1. Germline-derived CDR1 and CDR2 are SGHNT and YENEEA. V lost 8 bases, J lost 7 bases, and 5 bases stayed unmatched. The CDR3 consists of 13 residues. This CDR3 is CASGTGAGNEQFF. The CDR3 nucleotides read TGTGCCAGCGGGACAGGGGCTGGGAATGAGCAGTTCTTC.

This clone was recorded once. The chain links TRBV4-1 to TRBJ1-6; 7 nucleotides agree with TRBD1. CDR3 size: 21 residues. Germline CDR1 and CDR2: MGHRA and YSYEKL. The V and J ends lost 0 bases and 0 bases, in that order; junction bases with no gene match: 14. The CDR3, as DNA: TGCGCCAGCAGCCAAGATGCCGTGGGGGACAGAGAGAGCTCCTATAATTCACCCCTCCACTTT. It codes for CASSQDAVGDRESSYNSPLHF.